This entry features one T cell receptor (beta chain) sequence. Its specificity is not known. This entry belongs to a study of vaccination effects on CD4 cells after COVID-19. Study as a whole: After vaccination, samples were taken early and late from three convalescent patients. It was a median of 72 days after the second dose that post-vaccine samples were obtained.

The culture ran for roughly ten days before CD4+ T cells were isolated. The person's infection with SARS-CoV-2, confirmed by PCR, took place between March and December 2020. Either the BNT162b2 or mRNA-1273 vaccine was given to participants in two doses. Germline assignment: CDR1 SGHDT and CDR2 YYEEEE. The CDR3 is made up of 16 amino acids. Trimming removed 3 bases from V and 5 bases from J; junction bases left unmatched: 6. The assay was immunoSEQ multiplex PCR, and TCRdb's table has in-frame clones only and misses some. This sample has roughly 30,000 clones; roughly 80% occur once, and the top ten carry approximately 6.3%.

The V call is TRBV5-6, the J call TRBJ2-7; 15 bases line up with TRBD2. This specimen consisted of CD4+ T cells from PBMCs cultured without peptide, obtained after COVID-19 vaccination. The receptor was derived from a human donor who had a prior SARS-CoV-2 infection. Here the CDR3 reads CASSSGTSGRPHEQYF. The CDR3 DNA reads TGTGCCAGCAGCTCTGGGACTAGCGGGAGGCCTCACGAGCAGTACTTC.